By sample fraction, the clone carrying this TCR beta chain is medium-sized. The antigen remains unidentified. These data come from a study of CD4 T cells in relation to SARS-CoV-2 and coronaviruses. The wider study: After roughly 11 days of antigen culture, PBMC TCR beta CDR3s were sequenced.

The CDR3 totals 13 residues. Trimming took 2 bases from V and 10 from J, leaving 12 bases between them. Germline CDR1 and CDR2: MNHNY and SVGAGI (reference sequence). Study findings and constraints: Each donor contributed either pre-pandemic or post-infection samples, not both. The cross-reactivity analysis covered only spike protein, not other viral proteins.

Clones were sequenced by immunoSEQ multiplex PCR, and TCRdb holds only the in-frame ones, with some missing. The sample carries about 20,000 clones, about 80% recorded once. Before the COVID-19 pandemic, during about 2011-2018, CD4+ T cells were taken from unexposed donors. After around nine days of culture, CD4+ T cells were isolated. As cell numbers allowed, unexposed-donor CD4+ T cells faced SARS-CoV-2 S/N and four cold-coronavirus spikes. The TCR was taken from a human donor in good health. The sample consisted of CD4+ T cells from PBMCs, cultured in vitro. This chain uses TRBV6-6 with TRBJ2-1; possibly TRBD2 for D (7 bases). In DNA, the CDR3 is TGTGCCAGCAGTTACCCCGCGGGGGCGGAGCAGTTCTTC. It specifies CASSYPAGAEQFF.